What follows describes a single TCR beta chain. The data are from a study of blood T cell repertoires in COVID-19. The overall study: Sites in the United States, Italy and Spain provided acute and convalescent COVID-19 samples. Nucleic acid was either cDNA or gDNA, and it came from T cells, B-cell-depleted T cells, or PBMCs.

How the authors handled the data: Estimation of nucleated cell counts was performed using reference gene primer amplification. Only in-frame clones appear in the TCRdb table, and some are missing; sequencing was by immunoSEQ multiplex PCR. Clone size and the V and J calls come from that table; the DNA yielded D and trimming. The repertoire holds around 120,000 clones, with about three quarters as singletons. This CDR3 is built from 15 residues. Looked up from germline, CDR1 is SGHVS and CDR2 is FNYEAQ. V trimming: 6 bases; J trimming: 4 bases; junction bases outside the gene matches: 6. The chain carries TRBV7-6 and TRBJ2-2; 9 positions agree with TRBD1. Sequenced input: peripheral blood. This sequence was found in a human donor with acute or convalescent COVID-19. The donor label of this sample is uncertain. The CDR3 bases are TGTGCCAGCAGGGGACAGGGTCTCGGCACCGGGGAGCTGTTTTTT. Translating it yields CASRGQGLGTGELFF.